This TCR beta chain was obtained from a study of Ad26.COV2.S vaccination and SARS-CoV-2 variants (dated by TCRdb to the early 2020s). A note on the overall study: Donors in the vaccine arm were drawn from COV1001, a phase I-IIa trial of Ad26.COV2.S in healthy adults that was multicentre, randomized, double-blind and placebo-controlled. Ad26.COV2.S was administered intramuscularly at a dose of 5x10^10 or 1x10^11 viral particles, either as one shot or as two shots given 56 days apart. TCRbeta repertoire sequencing was used to assess the specificity and breadth of SARS-CoV-2-reactive T cell receptors after Ad26.COV2.S vaccination. A total of 32 samples were included in the TCR-sequenced set, comprising roughly 19 Ad26.COV2.S vaccine recipients, 5 placebo recipients and 8 SARS-CoV-2 convalescent individuals. Participants in the trial were split at random into five groups of five each, receiving low-dose or high-dose Ad26.COV2.S once or twice, or else placebo on both occasions. Investigators remained blinded to trial group allocation during experiments and outcome assessment.

Beyond this particular receptor, the publication reports: It was noted by the authors that total T cell responses may have been underestimated by the TCR breadth and depth analyses. Non-spike TCR breadth was comparable between vaccine and placebo recipients, consistent with the vaccine containing only spike. The study was not powered to compare responses between vaccine doses or regimens. Compared with placebo recipients, Ad26.COV2.S recipients showed higher spike-specific TCR breadth (P = 0.0014). Substantial breadth of spike-specific CD8+ and CD4+ T cell responses was reported after vaccination.

The sample's treatment or condition, from its label and the paper: some 19 received Ad26.COV2.S at low or high dose, single or two shots; about 5 received placebo; per-sample allocation not given. For vaccine and placebo recipients, the sequenced repertoires came from samples collected on day 63 after the first injection. In Cohort 1b, 20 to 25 adults aged 18-55 years were enrolled at a single site in Boston, USA, between 29 July and 7 August 2020. Ad26.COV2.S consisted of a replication-incompetent adenovirus type 26 vector by which a prefusion-stabilized SARS-CoV-2 spike protein from the original Wuhan strain was expressed. TCRbeta CDR3 regions were sequenced with the immunoSEQ Assay. After extraction, genomic DNA underwent amplification by bias-controlled multiplex PCR, followed by high-throughput sequencing. As for the original processing: To quantify the absolute abundance of every unique TCRbeta CDR3 region, sequences were collapsed and filtered. T cell fraction was estimated by normalizing TCRbeta template counts to usable DNA, with usable DNA measured through amplification of reference genes found in all nucleated cells. Repertoire TCRs were annotated as SARS-CoV-2-specific when V gene, CDR3 amino acid sequence and J gene were exactly matched to a known reactive TCR set. The reference SARS-CoV-2 TCR set was obtained from MIRA and was filtered for enrichment in COVID-19-positive ImmuneCODE repertoires, whereby public or cross-reactive TCRs were removed. Based on the MIRA antigens, annotated TCRs were further analysed at the level of specific ORF or position within ORF. Depth was the summed frequency of annotated unique rearrangements, while breadth was defined as annotated unique rearrangements over total unique productive rearrangements. Two-sided Wilcoxon rank-sum tests were applied when comparing TCR breadth between groups. TCRdb's version of the immuneACCESS table is confined to in-frame rearrangements and falls short of the full clone set. An unresolved V gene accounts for under half of the shortfall where checked; the remainder is of unknown origin. V and J calls plus clone size are reproduced from that table; the DNA served to infer D and trimming. For this sample the table gives about 250,000 clones, of which roughly 85% were detected only once. Clones ranked in the top ten supply 2.5% to 3.5% of the sample.

As concerns this clone: Its cognate antigen has yet to be identified. No per-base quality is available; no much larger clone lies one base away.

The CDR3 runs 13 amino acids, cysteine and phenylalanine included. Only the CDR3 part of the read is kept: 39 bases, read in frame from the first base. The germline V gene supplies CDR1 SGHDT and CDR2 YYEEEE. The V and J ends are trimmed by 3 bases and 8 bases, leaving 14 bases between them. This sequence uses TRBV5-6 and TRBJ1-2, with no D gene named confidently. Sequenced material: peripheral blood, taken in a trial of Ad26.COV2.S vaccine versus placebo. The source is a person between 18 and 65 years old who received the Ad26.COV2.S COVID-19 vaccine or a placebo. The CDR3 loop reads CASSSGDAAGYTF. At the DNA level, the sequence is TGTGCCAGCAGCTCAGGCGATGCGGCGGGCTACACCTTC.